These 13 T cell receptor beta chains came from one sample sequenced in a study of regulatory T cells in long-lasting Graves disease. Building the TCR beta libraries relied on iRepertoire HTBI primers, and CDR3 regions underwent Arm-PCR. In TCRdb, the multiplex PCR reads were re-called with MiXCR into one record per CDR3 protein. The sample carries 350,000 to 450,000 distinct CDR3 sequences, 20% to 25% recorded once. Time point denoted: persistent/refractory GD, antithyroid drugs over 5 years with positive TRAb. From PBMCs, RNA was extracted and then used to make the TCR library. The starting material was peripheral blood mononuclear cells (PBMCs), obtained when the disease was refractory, from a patient treated with antithyroid drugs. These receptors all come from a woman aged 40 to 50 with Graves disease.

The genes are TRBV15 and TRBJ2-2; tentatively, D is TRBD1 (5 bases). Germline V gene sequence: CDR1 LNHNV, CDR2 YYDKDF (reference sequence). The V and J ends lost 0 bases and 4 bases respectively, with 12 bases between them. The CDR3 is 16 amino acids. Here the CDR3 DNA reads TGTGCCACCAGCAGAGATGGTACAAGGGGCACCGGGGAGCTGTTTTTT. It specifies CATSRDGTRGTGELFF.

The chain carries TRBV19 and TRBJ2-5, with 9 bases aligning to TRBD1. After removal of 5 bases from V and 4 bases from J, the junction contained 11 bases not matched to a gene. Germline loops: CDR1 LNHDA, CDR2 SQIVND (reference sequence). The CDR3 is 16 amino acids. The CDR3 DNA is TGTGCCAGTAGTCCTAACCCCGGGACAGGGACAGAGACCCAGTACTTC. Amino acids: CASSPNPGTGTETQYF.

This clonotype was observed at least ten times. V usage is TRBV7-9 and J usage is TRBJ2-5; D gene uncertain. Germline CDR1 is SEHNR and CDR2 is FQNEAQ (reference sequence). This CDR3 has 14 residues. V was trimmed by 4 bases and J by 3 bases, leaving 12 bases between them. This CDR3 reads CASSSGPEKETQYF. For the CDR3, the DNA is TGTGCCAGCAGCTCCGGACCGGAAAAAGAGACCCAGTACTTC.

The genes are TRBV11-2 and TRBJ2-1; no clear D. The CDR3 contains 16 residues. V was clipped by 0 bases and J by 0 bases, with 9 bases between them. Germline CDR1 is SGHAT and CDR2 is FQNNGV. The CDR3 reads CASSLDVVGSYNEQFF. The CDR3 DNA reads as TGTGCCAGCAGCTTAGATGTGGTGGGCTCCTACAATGAGCAGTTCTTC.

Worth noting for this clonotype: A much more abundant neighbour one base away suggests this may be a read error. The V and J genes are TRBV7-8 and TRBJ2-7; D is unclear. This CDR3 has 10 amino acids. Trimming left V 8 bases short and J 4 bases short, with 6 bases between. Germline lookup yields CDR1 SGHVS and CDR2 FQNEAQ. The CDR3 coding sequence is TGTGCCAGCGGAGAATACGAGCAGTACTTC. Translating gives CASGEYEQYF. Using reference TRBV7-8 and TRBJ2-7 for the parts outside the CDR3, the full variable domain is GAGVSQSPRYKVAKRGQDVALRCDPISGHVSLFWYQQALGQGPEFLTYFQNEAQLDKSGLPSDRFFAERPEGSVSTLKIQRTQQEDSAVYLCASGEYEQYFGPGTRLTVT.

Note on this clonotype: This clone may be a read error of a much larger clone one base away. The rearrangement joins TRBV2 to TRBJ2-2; TRBD2 might be the D (5 bases). CDR1 and CDR2 (germline): SNHLY, FYNNEI. The CDR3 extends over 13 amino acids. The CDR3, as DNA: TGTGCCAGCAGATACATCAACACCGGGGAGCCGTTTTTT. Protein sequence: CASRYINTGEPFF.

J is TRBJ2-1 and V is TRBV20-1; TRBD2 matches at 8 bases. Germline trimming cut 0 bases from V and 3 bases from J; bases unmatched to any gene: 7. The CDR3 has 16 residues. The germline gives CDR1 DFQATT, CDR2 SNEGSKA (reference sequence). CDR3 bases: TGCAGTGCTAGAGAATTTCTAGCGGGCAACTACAATGAGCAGTTCTTC. Translated: CSAREFLAGNYNEQFF.

V and J are TRBV7-9 and TRBJ2-7; a possible D gene is TRBD1 (6 bases). This CDR3 contains 13 residues. Germline CDR1 reads SEHNR; CDR2 reads FQNEAQ (reference sequence). The V end was cut by 1 base, the J end by 3 bases, with 7 bases between. The CDR3 DNA is TGTGCCAGCAGCTTAGAGACAGGCTACGAGCAGTACTTC. Translation gives CASSLETGYEQYF.

This clonotype turned up a few times. The chain combines TRBV19 with TRBJ2-2, with D hard to call. Germline CDR1 reads LNHDA; CDR2 reads SQIVND (reference sequence). The CDR3 extends over 13 amino acids. Trimming shortened V by 3 bases and J by 3 bases, and 5 bases separated the two germline ends. The CDR3 sequence is CASSMVYTGELFF. The CDR3 region has the DNA TGTGCCAGTAGTATGGTGTACACCGGGGAGCTGTTTTTT.

CDR3 nucleotides: TGTGCCAGCAGGGAGTCCACGGCTAGCGGGACGTTCTTC. It is translated as CASRESTASGTFF. The rearrangement links TRBV6-2 or TRBV6-3 to TRBJ2-1; 9 bases align to TRBD2. V dropped 6 bases and J dropped 15; count of bases not matched to a gene: 12. The CDR3 consists of 13 residues. Germline V gives CDR1 MNHEY, CDR2 SVGEGT.

The chain recombines TRBV6-9 with TRBJ1-1, with a tentative D call TRBD1 (5 bases). Germline values: CDR1 MNHGY, CDR2 SVAAGI. This CDR3 has 17 amino acids. V was trimmed by 3 bases and J by 0 bases, leaving 17 bases between them. The CDR3 bases are TGTGCCAGCAGTTACCTCACTCCGACAGTTCTGAACACTGAAGCTTTCTTT. Translating it yields CASSYLTPTVLNTEAFF.

This clonotype was observed many times. V and J are TRBV9 and TRBJ2-2; 9 nucleotides match TRBD2. The V gene's germline CDR1 is SGDLS and CDR2 YYNGEE. V lost 1 base and J lost 6; bases outside the gene matches: 1. The CDR3 extends over 14 amino acids. The CDR3 DNA follows: TGTGCCAGCAGCGTAACTAGCGGGCCCGGGGAGCTGTTTTTT. Protein sequence: CASSVTSGPGELFF.

The CDR3 loop reads CASSVQQESQHF. The CDR3 nucleotides read TGTGCCAGTAGTGTTCAACAGGAGTCCCAGCATTTT. The chain employs TRBV19 and TRBJ1-5, with D possibly TRBD1 on 5 matching bases. The CDR3 loop spans 12 amino acids. The ends were cut back, 5 bases at V and 11 bases at J, with 13 bases in the middle. The V gene's germline CDR1 is LNHDA and CDR2 SQIVND (reference sequence).